The text below deals with one T cell receptor beta chain. Its matching antigen is unknown. The CDR3 spans 14 residues. V dropped 4 bases and J dropped 0 bases, with 6 bases sitting between them. CDR1 is SNHLY and CDR2 is FYNNEI in the germline V gene. This record comes from a study of T cell responses to AZD1222 COVID-19 vaccine. Points from the study as a whole: Spike-specific TCR breadth and depth went up after people got two AZD1222 doses. In a largely white British group with more females than males, clonal diversity was possibly underestimated. The study sampled repertoires only after the peak T cell response.

Profiled with immunoSEQ multiplex PCR; TCRdb holds only in-frame clones, not every one. The sample lists 250,000 to 300,000 clones, almost 95% occurring once. The origin of this receptor is an adult who received the AZD1222 COVID-19 vaccine. Material: peripheral blood, obtained 28 days after the second AZD1222 dose. The V gene is TRBV2, the J gene TRBJ1-4; a possible D gene is TRBD1 (5 bases). In DNA form, the CDR3 reads TGTGCCAGCAGTGGACAGTCAACTAATGAAAAACTGTTTTTT. It codes for CASSGQSTNEKLFF.